The 15 T cell receptor beta chains listed next were all sequenced from one sample in a study of CD8+ T cells in alopecia areata (dated by TCRdb to between 2018 and 2020). Taken with the paper, the label for time point translates to: around 29 days on oral tofacitinib. The treatment or condition label for this specimen denotes: oral pan-JAK inhibitor, 5-10 mg twice daily. The library was built by means of the immunoSEQ multiplex PCR assay. For TCR sequencing, RNA was extracted from every sample and reverse transcribed into cDNA to serve as template. Drawn from immuneACCESS, this table holds only the in-frame rearrangements with V and J called that TCRdb kept. Clones are partly lost; checked studies trace under half to an unresolved V gene and leave the rest unexplained. Here the sample has about 210,000 clones; around three fifths occur a single time. Roughly 4.2% of the sample comes from the top ten.

The specimen comprised CD4+ T cells sorted from blood, sampled at week 4, from a patient treated with tofacitinib. Receptors were obtained from a human donor with alopecia areata.

Turning to this clone: One end of the junction varies from germline; a read error may be responsible. The rearrangement joins TRBV29-1 to TRBJ2-1; TRBD2 agrees at 11 bases. CDR1 SQVTM and CDR2 ANQGSEA come from the germline V gene. CDR3 size: 13 residues. CDR3 sequence: CSVEDQIAGGRVF. CDR3 nucleotide sequence: TGCAGCGTTGAAGATCAAATAGCGGGGGGGAGGGTCTTC.

This clone was found a few times. The junction and the germline gene differ at one end; a read error may be behind it. The V gene is TRBV7-2, the J gene TRBJ2-1, with a possible D match to TRBD2 (5 bases). The CDR3 runs to 11 residues. Germline lookup yields CDR1 SGHTA and CDR2 FQGNSA. DNA for the CDR3: TGCTTGACTGGGAGATTAGATGAGCAGTTCTTC. Protein sequence: CLTGRLDEQFF.

This rearrangement joins TRBV23-1 to TRBJ1-1; D perhaps matches TRBD1 (5 bases). TRBV23-1 is labeled an ORF, and its function is uncertain. Trimming left V 1 base short and J 0 bases short, with 12 bases between. The CDR3 runs 16 residues. The CDR3 sequence is CASSQLTGPLNTEAFF. CDR3 DNA: TGCGCCAGCAGTCAATTGACGGGACCCCTGAACACTGAAGCTTTCTTT.

This chain uses TRBV6-5 with TRBJ1-1; D is uncertain. The CDR3 sequence is 13 residues long. V shed 7 bases and J shed 6 bases, with 15 bases lying between them. Germline assignment: CDR1 MNHEY and CDR2 SVGAGI. CDR3 amino acids: CASTLRGRAEAFF. DNA for the CDR3: TGTGCCAGCACCCTCCGAGGAAGAGCTGAAGCTTTCTTT.

This chain connects TRBV29-1 to TRBJ2-7; TRBD1 agrees at 8 bases. Trimming took 3 bases from V and 5 from J; bases not matched to a gene: 3. CDR1 is SQVTM and CDR2 is ANQGSEA in the germline V gene. The length of the CDR3 is 12 residues. The CDR3 loop reads CSVDWTGNEQYF. The DNA for the CDR3 is TGCAGCGTTGACTGGACAGGGAACGAGCAGTACTTC.

The rearrangement joins TRBV11-2 to TRBJ1-1; 8 bases fit TRBD1. CDR1 is SGHAT and CDR2 is FQNNGV in the germline V gene. This CDR3 region has 14 residues. Losses at the gene ends were 3 bases for V and 1 base for J; bases not matched to a gene: 1. Written as DNA, the CDR3 is TGTGCCAGCAGCTTTGGACAGGGGAACACTGAAGCTTTCTTT. Its translation: CASSFGQGNTEAFF.

About this clone: Its ends do not fully match the called genes, so a read error is possible. The V and J genes are TRBV25-1 and TRBJ1-2, with 11 bases aligning to TRBD1. The CDR3 runs to 16 residues. Germline loops: CDR1 MGHDK, CDR2 SYGVNS. Written as DNA, the CDR3 is TGTGCCAGCAGGGAACACGGGACAGGGGGTAACAATGGCTACACCTTC. This translates into CASREHGTGGNNGYTF.

This chain links TRBV19 with TRBJ2-3, with D perhaps TRBD1 (5 bases). The CDR3 contains 15 residues. Germline values: CDR1 LNHDA, CDR2 SQIVND (reference sequence). The ends were cut back, 6 bases at V and 1 base at J, with 14 bases in the middle. This chain's CDR3 is CASSLSGRRTDTQYF. CDR3 DNA: TGTGCCAGTAGCCTCTCAGGGCGCCGCACAGATACGCAGTATTTT.

The rearrangement joins TRBV29-1 to TRBJ1-1; tentative D call: TRBD1 (6 bases). The CDR3 has 13 residues. Germline CDR1 is SQVTM and CDR2 is ANQGSEA. The V gene lost 6 bases and the J gene lost 5 bases, with 16 bases spanning the gap. The CDR3 nucleotides are TGCAGCGTCCACAGGGCCCAGCGTACTGAAGCTTTCTTT. Translated: CSVHRAQRTEAFF.

The chain carries TRBV4-3 and TRBJ2-3; a possible D gene is TRBD2 (5 bases). The CDR3 spans 15 residues. The germline V and J ends were trimmed by 4 bases and 2 bases, with 13 bases remaining between them. The germline gives CDR1 LGHNA, CDR2 YSLEER. The CDR3 DNA is TGCGCCAGCAGCCGTGGAGCGGTCCTCACAGATACGCAGTATTTT. This sequence encodes CASSRGAVLTDTQYF.

This clone has only a few counts. This chain uses TRBV5-4 with TRBJ1-6, with 8 bases matching TRBD1. CDR3 length: 13 residues. With 3 bases clipped from V and 7 bases from J, the junction kept 0 bases outside the gene matches. Germline V lookup: CDR1 SGHNT, CDR2 YYREEE (reference sequence). The CDR3 region is CASSWDRNSPLHF. The CDR3 DNA follows: TGTGCCAGCAGCTGGGACAGGAATTCACCCCTCCACTTT. Based on the CDR3 plus reference TRBV5-4 and TRBJ1-6, the full variable domain is ETGVTQSPTHLIKTRGQQVTLRCSSQSGHNTVSWYQQALGQGPQFIFQYYREEENGRGNFPPRFSGLQFPNYSSELNVNALELDDSALYLCASSWDRNSPLHFGNGTRLTVT.

This clone came up a few times. V and J are TRBV7-6 and TRBJ2-7; D might be TRBD2 (5 bases). This CDR3 has 15 residues. The germline V gene encodes CDR1 SGHVS and CDR2 FNYEAQ. Trimming took 1 base from V and 3 from J, leaving 13 bases between them. This CDR3 is CASSLGITRDYEQYF. The CDR3 DNA follows: TGTGCCAGCAGCTTAGGGATTACACGGGACTACGAGCAGTACTTC.

The gene calls are TRBV11-2 and TRBJ2-3; D is uncertain. Trimming removed 3 bases from V and 0 bases from J, with 1 base in between. The CDR3 loop spans 12 amino acids. Germline V gene data show CDR1 as SGHAT and CDR2 as FQNNGV. CDR3 amino acids: CASSFSTDTQYF. The CDR3 DNA reads as TGTGCCAGCAGCTTCAGCACAGATACGCAGTATTTT.

In this sample, this clone turned up a few times. V and J are TRBV5-1 and TRBJ2-5; D gene unclear. CDR3 size: 14 residues. Germline values: CDR1 SGHRS, CDR2 YFSETQ. Trimming removed 2 bases from V and 2 bases from J, with 10 bases in between. CDR3 amino acids: CASSLVDGQETQYF. CDR3 DNA sequence: TGCGCCAGCAGCTTAGTGGATGGGCAAGAGACCCAGTACTTC.

For this clone: The same CDR3 arises from other DNA sequences in this sample as well. J is TRBJ2-3 and V is TRBV14; no clear D. Germline V gene sequence: CDR1 SGHDN, CDR2 FVKESK. This CDR3 has 13 amino acids. Trimming cost V 0 bases and J 5 bases, with 6 bases left between them. This CDR3 reads CASSQDLVDTQYF. CDR3 DNA sequence: TGTGCCAGCAGCCAAGATTTGGTAGATACGCAGTATTTT.